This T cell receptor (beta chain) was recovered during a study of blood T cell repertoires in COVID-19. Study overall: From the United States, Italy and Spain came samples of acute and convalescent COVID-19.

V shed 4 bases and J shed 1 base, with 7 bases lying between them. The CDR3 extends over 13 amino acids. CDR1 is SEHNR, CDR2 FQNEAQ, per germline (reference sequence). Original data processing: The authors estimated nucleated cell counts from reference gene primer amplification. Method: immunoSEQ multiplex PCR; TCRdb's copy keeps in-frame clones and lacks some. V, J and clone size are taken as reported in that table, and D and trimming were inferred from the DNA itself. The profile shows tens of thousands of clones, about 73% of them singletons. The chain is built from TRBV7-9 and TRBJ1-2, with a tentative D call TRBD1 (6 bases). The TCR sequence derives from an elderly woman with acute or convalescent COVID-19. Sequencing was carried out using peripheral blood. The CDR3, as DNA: TGTGCCAGCAGCTCCAGGGGTAACTATGGCTACACCTTC. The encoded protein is CASSSRGNYGYTF.